This T cell receptor (beta chain) was identified in a study of T cell responses to AZD1222 COVID-19 vaccine. Trimming took 1 base from V and 2 from J, leaving 11 bases between them. This CDR3 region has 15 residues. Germline V gene sequence: CDR1 SGHRS, CDR2 YFSETQ. Clones were sequenced by immunoSEQ multiplex PCR, and TCRdb holds only the in-frame ones, with some missing. The sample lists about 140,000 clones; just over 90% were seen once. The sequencing here drew on peripheral blood, taken on day 0 of AZD1222 vaccination. The rearrangement links TRBV5-1 to TRBJ2-3; no clear D gene. The sequence was collected from an adult in good health. The CDR3 reads CASSLQLTNTDTQYF. Written as DNA, the CDR3 is TGCGCCAGCAGCTTGCAGTTAACAAACACAGATACGCAGTATTTT.